This T cell receptor (beta chain) was documented in a study of T cell repertoires in cytomegalovirus infection. Across the whole study: Public TCR beta signature analysis indicated the presence of both CMV infection and matching HLA type. Study-wide points: CMV-specific TCR beta clonotypes restricted by HLA-C dominated the ex vivo response.

In the case of this clonotype: The antigen is unknown.

Germline assignment: CDR1 SGHTA and CDR2 FQGNSA. This CDR3 comprises 16 residues. The V segment lost 1 base and the J segment 9 bases; nucleotides outside the gene matches: 10. Each CDR3 protein gets one entry after TCRdb re-called the reads with MiXCR. The profile shows 450,000 to 600,000 distinct CDR3 sequences, roughly 46% of them singletons. The genes are TRBV7-2 and TRBJ2-1, with 9 bases aligning to TRBD2. The specimen was cultured PBMCs, collected from culture after CMV antigen stimulation. The receptor comes from a human donor in good health (CMV status not recorded). Some clones in this sample may be carry-over from other donors' samples. CDR3 in DNA: TGTGCCAGCAGCTTAGTTGCGGGAGGGCTTCTTGTTGAGCAGTTCTTC. Encoded protein: CASSLVAGGLLVEQFF.